The 17 T cell receptor beta chains in this list originate from one sample, sequenced in a study of CD4 T cells in relation to SARS-CoV-2 and coronaviruses. The assay was immunoSEQ multiplex PCR, and TCRdb's table has in-frame clones only and misses some. The data contain 35,000 to 40,000 clones, roughly 90% of them seen just once; the ten biggest clones take up 9.2%. Source material: memory CD4+ T cells from PBMCs. The receptor set was obtained from an adult with COVID-19.

V is TRBV7-9 and J is TRBJ2-3; unclear D gene. V lost 1 base and J 0 bases, leaving 2 bases between the germline ends. Per the germline V gene, CDR1 is SEHNR and CDR2 is FQNEAQ (reference sequence). The CDR3 totals 13 residues. The DNA of the CDR3 is TGTGCCAGCAGCTTAGTGAGCACAGATACGCAGTATTTT. Translating gives CASSLVSTDTQYF. The full variable domain, its missing parts supplied by reference TRBV7-9 and TRBJ2-3, is DTGVSQNPRHKITKRGQNVTFRCDPISEHNRLYWYRQTLGQGPEFLTYFQNEAQLEKSRLLSDRFSAERPKGSFSTLEIQRTEQGDSAMYLCASSLVSTDTQYFGPGTRLTVL.

The chain uses TRBV18 and TRBJ2-1; D unclear. This CDR3 has 14 residues. The germline V gene encodes CDR1 KGHSH and CDR2 LQKENI. V dropped 0 bases and J dropped 2 bases, with 5 bases sitting between them. CDR3 coding DNA: TGTGCCAGCTCACCACCGGAGCCCTACAATGAGCAGTTCTTC. As protein: CASSPPEPYNEQFF.

This clone was detected only once. This chain uses TRBV7-9 with TRBJ1-2; TRBD1 matches 7 bases. The CDR3 loop spans 14 amino acids. V was pared by 6 bases and J by 3 bases, with 7 bases of the junction left unmatched. From germline, CDR1 is SEHNR and CDR2 FQNEAQ (reference sequence). The CDR3 DNA is TGTGCCAGCAGGCTAGGGGGCGCGGACTATGGCTACACCTTC. The encoded protein is CASRLGGADYGYTF.

J is TRBJ1-2 and V is TRBV28, with D possibly TRBD1 on 5 matching bases. This CDR3 has 15 amino acids. CDR1 is MDHEN and CDR2 is SYDVKM in the germline V gene. With 4 bases removed from V and 2 bases from J, the gap between germline ends came to 14 bases. This CDR3 reads CASSSPGTVNYGYTF. CDR3 DNA sequence: TGTGCCAGCAGTTCTCCCGGGACCGTGAACTATGGCTACACCTTC.

This chain links TRBV3-1 (or the pseudogene TRBV3-2) with TRBJ2-1, with 7 nucleotides matching TRBD1. After removal of 5 bases from V and 14 bases from J, the junction contained 9 bases not matched to a gene. CDR3 length: 12 residues. Germline CDR1 and CDR2: LGHDT and YNNKEL (reference sequence). Here the CDR3 DNA reads TGTGCCAGCAGCACCCGACAGGGTCAGGAGTTCTTC. Translating gives CASSTRQGQEFF.

This chain connects TRBV7-9 to TRBJ2-7; 7 bases align to TRBD1. This CDR3 spans 18 amino acids. Germline V lookup: CDR1 SEHNR, CDR2 FQNEAQ (reference sequence). The ends lost 5 bases at V and 4 bases at J; junction bases unmatched: 20. DNA for the CDR3: TGTGCCAGCAGCCCGGACAGGAGAACATCACCAACTAAATACGAGCAGTACTTC. It codes for CASSPDRRTSPTKYEQYF.

Remarks on this clone: Compared with germline, one end of the junction differs, possibly owing to a read error. CDR3 sequence reads: CASSLGTGELFF. DNA for the CDR3: TGTGCTAGCAGCTTAGGCACCGGGGAGCTGTTTTTT. The chain is built from TRBV7-7 and TRBJ2-2; D is unclear. CDR3 length: 12 residues. Looked up from germline, CDR1 is SSHAT and CDR2 is FNYEAQ (reference sequence).

The CDR3, as DNA: TGTGCCAGCAGTTACATAGCGTGGGCGGAGACCCAGTACTTC. It codes for CASSYIAWAETQYF. V gene TRBV6-5 combines with J gene TRBJ2-5; the D gene is possibly TRBD2 (5 bases). The germline CDR1 and CDR2 sequences are MNHEY and SVGAGI. The CDR3 sequence is 14 residues long. Trimming pared 2 bases from V and 5 bases from J, leaving 12 bases between.

V is TRBV12-3 or TRBV12-4 and J is TRBJ1-6, with D hard to call. The V end lost 7 bases, the J end lost 4 bases, and 8 bases lay between the germline ends. CDR3 length: 13 residues. CDR3 in amino acids: CASTGFYNSPLHF. The DNA for the CDR3 is TGTGCCAGCACAGGATTTTATAATTCACCCCTCCACTTT.

This clone was recorded only once. This chain joins TRBV28 and TRBJ1-3; D might be TRBD1 (5 bases). The V and J ends lost 5 bases and 0 bases respectively, with 14 bases between them. Germline V lookup: CDR1 MDHEN, CDR2 SYDVKM. The CDR3 spans 16 residues. CDR3: CASSPGRKSSGNTIYF. The CDR3 coding sequence is TGTGCCAGCAGTCCGGGACGGAAGAGCTCTGGAAACACCATATATTTT.

The genes are TRBV18 and TRBJ2-2; the D gene is possibly TRBD1 (5 bases). CDR1 is KGHSH and CDR2 is LQKENI in the germline V gene. CDR3 length equals 18 residues. Deletions cut 3 bases from V and 2 bases from J, with 19 bases between. The CDR3 is CASSPILRTGKNTGELFF. The DNA for the CDR3 is TGTGCCAGCTCACCGATTCTTAGAACAGGAAAAAACACCGGGGAGCTGTTTTTT. Full variable domain (rest looked up from reference TRBV18 and TRBJ2-2): NAGVMQNPRHLVRRRGQEARLRCSPMKGHSHVYWYRQLPEEGLKFMVYLQKENIIDESGMPKERFSAEFPKEGPSILRIQQVVRGDSAAYFCASSPILRTGKNTGELFFGEGSRLTVL.

This chain uses TRBV3-1 (or the pseudogene TRBV3-2) with TRBJ2-5; the D gene is possibly TRBD2 (6 bases). Germline CDR1 reads LGHDT; CDR2 reads YNNKEL (reference sequence). This CDR3 region has 12 residues. V gave up 5 bases and J gave up 4 bases, with 8 bases separating them. The CDR3 bases are TGTGCCAGCAGCTCGCGGGGAGAGACCCAGTACTTC. Translating it yields CASSSRGETQYF.

The V call is TRBV19, the J call TRBJ1-4; D is possibly TRBD1 (6 bases). The CDR3 spans 14 residues. Germline values: CDR1 LNHDA, CDR2 SQIVND (reference sequence). The V end was cut by 7 bases, the J end by 8 bases, with 17 bases between. CDR3 protein: CASTRQDSGEKLFF. The CDR3 DNA reads as TGTGCCAGTACTCGACAGGACTCAGGCGAAAAACTGTTTTTT. Supplemented by reference TRBV19 and TRBJ1-4, the full variable domain reads DGGITQSPKYLFRKEGQNVTLSCEQNLNHDAMYWYRQDPGQGLRLIYYSQIVNDFQKGDIAEGYSVSREKKESFPLTVTSAQKNPTAFYLCASTRQDSGEKLFFGSGTQLSVL.

The chain links TRBV7-3 to TRBJ2-5; TRBD2 might be the D (6 bases). Germline loops: CDR1 SGHTA, CDR2 FQGTGA. The CDR3 is 13 amino acids. Trimming took off 1 base at V and 5 bases at J, with 8 bases between the two ends. DNA for the CDR3: TGTGCCAGCAGCTTAAACGCGGGGGAGACCCAGTACTTC. Its protein is CASSLNAGETQYF.

This clone was observed once. The same CDR3 also results from other DNA sequences found in this sample. The V and J genes are TRBV5-4 and TRBJ2-7, with D hard to call. The CDR3 totals 15 residues. Germline-derived CDR1 and CDR2 are SGHNT and YYREEE (reference sequence). Trimming stripped 4 bases from V and 0 bases from J, with 14 bases between. In nucleotides, the CDR3 is TGTGCCAGCAGCGCCGGTTGGGGTAGCTCCTACGAGCAGTACTTC. It encodes CASSAGWGSSYEQYF. The whole variable domain, filled in from reference TRBV5-4 and TRBJ2-7, reads ETGVTQSPTHLIKTRGQQVTLRCSSQSGHNTVSWYQQALGQGPQFIFQYYREEENGRGNFPPRFSGLQFPNYSSELNVNALELDDSALYLCASSAGWGSSYEQYFGPGTRLTVT.

The V gene is TRBV5-8, the J gene TRBJ1-1; D gene uncertain. The germline V gene encodes CDR1 SGHTS and CDR2 YDEGEE. The CDR3 extends over 14 amino acids. V was cut by 0 bases and J by 5 bases, with 11 bases left in between. The chain's CDR3 is CASSLGSGRTEAFF. In DNA form, the CDR3 reads TGTGCCAGCAGCTTGGGCTCCGGGAGGACTGAAGCTTTCTTT.

This chain links TRBV5-6 with TRBJ2-3, with TRBD2 identical over 12 bases. V shed 6 bases and J 1 base; nucleotides not matched to a gene: 6. The CDR3 totals 16 residues. Germline CDR1 SGHDT, CDR2 YYEEEE. CDR3 DNA sequence: TGTGCCAGCATCCTCACTAGCGGGGGGCGCACAGATACGCAGTATTTT. Its protein product is CASILTSGGRTDTQYF.